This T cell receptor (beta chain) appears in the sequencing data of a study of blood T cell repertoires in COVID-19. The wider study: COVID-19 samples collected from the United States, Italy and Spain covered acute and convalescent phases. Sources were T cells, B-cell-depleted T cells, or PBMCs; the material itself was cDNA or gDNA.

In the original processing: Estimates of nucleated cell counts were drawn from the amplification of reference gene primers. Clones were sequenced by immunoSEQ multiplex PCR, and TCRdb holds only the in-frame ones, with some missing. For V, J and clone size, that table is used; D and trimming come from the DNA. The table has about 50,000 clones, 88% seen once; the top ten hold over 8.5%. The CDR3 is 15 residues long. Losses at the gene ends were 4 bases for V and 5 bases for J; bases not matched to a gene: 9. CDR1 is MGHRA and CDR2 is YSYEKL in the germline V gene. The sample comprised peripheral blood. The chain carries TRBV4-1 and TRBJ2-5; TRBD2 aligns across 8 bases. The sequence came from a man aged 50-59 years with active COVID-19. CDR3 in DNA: TGCGCCAGCAGCCCACGAGCGGGAGAAGTTGAGACCCAGTACTTC. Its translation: CASSPRAGEVETQYF.